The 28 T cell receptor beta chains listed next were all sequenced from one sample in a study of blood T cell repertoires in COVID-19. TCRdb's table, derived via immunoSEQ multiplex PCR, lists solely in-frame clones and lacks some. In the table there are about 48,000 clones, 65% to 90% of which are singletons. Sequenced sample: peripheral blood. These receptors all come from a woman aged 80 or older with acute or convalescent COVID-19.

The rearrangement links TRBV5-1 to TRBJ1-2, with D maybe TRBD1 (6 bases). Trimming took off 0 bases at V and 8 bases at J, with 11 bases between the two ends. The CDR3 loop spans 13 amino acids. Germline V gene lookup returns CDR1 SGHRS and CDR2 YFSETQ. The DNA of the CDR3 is TGCGCCAGCAGCTTGGTAGGGGGGGAAGGCTACACCTTC. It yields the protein CASSLVGGEGYTF.

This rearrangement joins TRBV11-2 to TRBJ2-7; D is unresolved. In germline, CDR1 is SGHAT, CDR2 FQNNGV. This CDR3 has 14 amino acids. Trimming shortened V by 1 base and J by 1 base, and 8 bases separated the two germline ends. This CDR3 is CASSLGLMSYEQYF. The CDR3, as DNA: TGTGCCAGCAGCTTAGGACTGATGTCCTACGAGCAGTACTTC.

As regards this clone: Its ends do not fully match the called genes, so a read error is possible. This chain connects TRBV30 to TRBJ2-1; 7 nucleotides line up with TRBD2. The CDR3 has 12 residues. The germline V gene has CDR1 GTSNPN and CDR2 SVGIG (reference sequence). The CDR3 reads CAWSGGEGLRLF. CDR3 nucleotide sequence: TGTGCCTGGAGTGGGGGGGAGGGTCTTCGGCTCTTC. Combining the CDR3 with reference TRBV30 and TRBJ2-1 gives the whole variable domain SQTIHQWPATLVQPVGSPLSLECTVEGTSNPNLYWYRQAAGRGLQLLFYSVGIGQISSEVPQNLSASRPQDRQFILSSKKLLLSDSGFYLCAWSGGEGLRLFGPGTRLTVL.

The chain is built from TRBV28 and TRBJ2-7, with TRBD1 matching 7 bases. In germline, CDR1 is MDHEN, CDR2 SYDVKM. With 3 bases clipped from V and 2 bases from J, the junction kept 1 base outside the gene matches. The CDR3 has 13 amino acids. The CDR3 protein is CASSFQGAYEQYF. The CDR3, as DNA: TGTGCCAGCAGTTTCCAGGGGGCCTACGAGCAGTACTTC.

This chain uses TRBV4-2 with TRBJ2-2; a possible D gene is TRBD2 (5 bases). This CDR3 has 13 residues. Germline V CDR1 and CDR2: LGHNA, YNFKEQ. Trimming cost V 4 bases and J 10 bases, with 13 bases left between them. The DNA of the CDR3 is TGTGCCAGCAGCCTCTCAAGCGGCCCGGAGCTGTTTTTT. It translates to CASSLSSGPELFF.

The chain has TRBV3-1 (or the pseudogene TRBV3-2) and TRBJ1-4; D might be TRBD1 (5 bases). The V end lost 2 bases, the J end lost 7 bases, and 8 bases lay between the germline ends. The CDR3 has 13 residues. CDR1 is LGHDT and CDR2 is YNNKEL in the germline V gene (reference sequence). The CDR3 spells CASSQWGSEKLFF. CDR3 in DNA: TGTGCCAGCAGCCAATGGGGCAGTGAAAAACTGTTTTTT.

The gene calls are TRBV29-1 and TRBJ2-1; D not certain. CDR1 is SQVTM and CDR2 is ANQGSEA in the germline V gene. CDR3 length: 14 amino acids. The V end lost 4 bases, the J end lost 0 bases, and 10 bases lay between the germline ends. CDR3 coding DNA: TGCAGCGTTGTGTGGCTTCGCTCCTACAATGAGCAGTTCTTC. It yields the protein CSVVWLRSYNEQFF.

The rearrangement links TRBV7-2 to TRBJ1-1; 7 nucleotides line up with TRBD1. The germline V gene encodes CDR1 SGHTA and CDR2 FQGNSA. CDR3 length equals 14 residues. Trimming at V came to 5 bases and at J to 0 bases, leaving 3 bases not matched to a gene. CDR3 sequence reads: CASSLQGMNTEAFF. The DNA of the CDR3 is TGTGCCAGCAGCCTACAGGGGATGAACACTGAAGCTTTCTTT.

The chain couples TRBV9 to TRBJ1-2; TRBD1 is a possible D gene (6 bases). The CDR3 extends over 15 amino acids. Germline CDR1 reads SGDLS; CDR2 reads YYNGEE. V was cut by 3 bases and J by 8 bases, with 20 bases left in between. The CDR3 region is CASSAVDTGSGGYTF. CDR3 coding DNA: TGTGCCAGCAGCGCTGTAGACACAGGGTCCGGGGGCTACACCTTC. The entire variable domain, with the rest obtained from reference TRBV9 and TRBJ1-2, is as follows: DSGVTQTPKHLITATGQRVTLRCSPRSGDLSVYWYQQSLDQGLQFLIQYYNGEERAKGNILERFSAQQFPDLHSELNLSSLELGDSALYFCASSAVDTGSGGYTFGSGTRLTVV.

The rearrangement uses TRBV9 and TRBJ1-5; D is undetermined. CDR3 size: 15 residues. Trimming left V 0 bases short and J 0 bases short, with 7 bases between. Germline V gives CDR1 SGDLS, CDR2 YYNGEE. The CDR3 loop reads CASSVGADSNQPQHF. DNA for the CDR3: TGTGCCAGCAGCGTAGGAGCTGATAGCAATCAGCCCCAGCATTTT.

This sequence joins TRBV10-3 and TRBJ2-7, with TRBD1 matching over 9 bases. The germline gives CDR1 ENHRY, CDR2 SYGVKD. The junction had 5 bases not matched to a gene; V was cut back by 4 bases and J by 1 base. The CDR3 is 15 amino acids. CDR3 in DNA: TGTGCCATCAGTGCTGGGACAGGGAAATCCTACGAGCAGTACTTC. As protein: CAISAGTGKSYEQYF.

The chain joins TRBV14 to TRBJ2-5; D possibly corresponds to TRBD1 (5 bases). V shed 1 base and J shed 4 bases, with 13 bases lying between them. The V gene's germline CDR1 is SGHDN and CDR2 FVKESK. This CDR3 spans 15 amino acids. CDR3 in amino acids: CASSQGQLRGETQYF. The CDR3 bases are TGTGCCAGCAGCCAAGGCCAACTAAGGGGAGAGACCCAGTACTTC.

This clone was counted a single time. The CDR3 DNA sequence: TGTGCCAGCAGCTTAGGACAGGGGGTTACTGAAGCTTTCTTT. Its translation: CASSLGQGVTEAFF. The chain joins TRBV11-2 to TRBJ1-1; 9 nucleotides match TRBD1. Germline loops: CDR1 SGHAT, CDR2 FQNNGV. With V trimmed by 1 base and J by 5 bases, 2 bases remained unmatched. This CDR3 comprises 14 residues.

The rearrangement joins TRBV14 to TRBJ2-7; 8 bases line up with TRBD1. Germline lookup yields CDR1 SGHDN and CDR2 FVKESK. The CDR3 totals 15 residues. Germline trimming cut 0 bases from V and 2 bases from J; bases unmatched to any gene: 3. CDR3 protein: CASSQDVTGAYEQYF. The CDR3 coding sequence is TGTGCCAGCAGCCAAGACGTGACAGGGGCCTACGAGCAGTACTTC.

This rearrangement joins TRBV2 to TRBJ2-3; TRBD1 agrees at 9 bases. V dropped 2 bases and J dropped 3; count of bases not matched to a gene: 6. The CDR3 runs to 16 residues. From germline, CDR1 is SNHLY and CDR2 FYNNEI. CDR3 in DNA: TGTGCCAGCAGTGAACTGGGACAGGGAGGAACAGATACGCAGTATTTT. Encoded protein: CASSELGQGGTDTQYF.

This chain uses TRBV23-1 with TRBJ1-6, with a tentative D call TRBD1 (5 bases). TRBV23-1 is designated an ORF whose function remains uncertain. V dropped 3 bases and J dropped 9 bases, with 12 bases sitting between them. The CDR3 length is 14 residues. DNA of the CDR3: TGCGCCAGCAGTCAGTGCAGGGTTGGTTCACCCCTCCACTTT. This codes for CASSQCRVGSPLHF.

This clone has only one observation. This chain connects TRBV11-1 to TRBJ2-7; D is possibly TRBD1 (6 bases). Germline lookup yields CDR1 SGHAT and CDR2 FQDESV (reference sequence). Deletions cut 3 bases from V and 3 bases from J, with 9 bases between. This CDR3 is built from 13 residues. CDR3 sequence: CASSLAQGYEQYF. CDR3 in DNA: TGTGCCAGCAGCTTGGCACAGGGCTACGAGCAGTACTTC.

The CDR3 loop is CASSEGRDRSGYTF. In DNA form, the CDR3 reads TGTGCCAGCAGTGAAGGCCGGGACAGGTCTGGCTACACCTTC. The chain recombines TRBV2 with TRBJ1-2, with TRBD1 identical over 8 bases. CDR1 and CDR2 (germline): SNHLY, FYNNEI. V dropped 1 base and J dropped 7; count of bases not matched to a gene: 5. The CDR3 contains 14 residues.

As DNA, the CDR3 is TGTGCCAGCAGCGACCGGGGGGGCGACAGCACAGATACGCAGTATTTT. Amino acids: CASSDRGGDSTDTQYF. This sequence joins TRBV9 and TRBJ2-3, with 8 bases identical to TRBD2. CDR1 and CDR2 (germline): SGDLS, YYNGEE. J was trimmed by 0 bases and V by 3 bases; bases with no gene match: 6. The CDR3 contains 16 residues. Supplemented by reference TRBV9 and TRBJ2-3, the full variable domain reads DSGVTQTPKHLITATGQRVTLRCSPRSGDLSVYWYQQSLDQGLQFLIQYYNGEERAKGNILERFSAQQFPDLHSELNLSSLELGDSALYFCASSDRGGDSTDTQYFGPGTRLTVL.

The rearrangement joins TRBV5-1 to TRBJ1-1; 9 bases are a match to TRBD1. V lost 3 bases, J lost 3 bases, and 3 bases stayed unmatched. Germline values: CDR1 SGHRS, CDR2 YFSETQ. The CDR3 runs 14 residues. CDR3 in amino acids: CASSWRTGDTEAFF. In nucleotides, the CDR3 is TGCGCCAGCAGCTGGAGGACAGGGGACACTGAAGCTTTCTTT.

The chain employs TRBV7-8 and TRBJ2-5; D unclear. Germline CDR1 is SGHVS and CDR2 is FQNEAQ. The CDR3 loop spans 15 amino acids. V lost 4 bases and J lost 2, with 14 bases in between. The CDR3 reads CASSYGFSPQETQYF. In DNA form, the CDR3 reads TGTGCCAGCAGCTACGGTTTCTCCCCTCAAGAGACCCAGTACTTC. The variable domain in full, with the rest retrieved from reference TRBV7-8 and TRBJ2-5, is GAGVSQSPRYKVAKRGQDVALRCDPISGHVSLFWYQQALGQGPEFLTYFQNEAQLDKSGLPSDRFFAERPEGSVSTLKIQRTQQEDSAVYLCASSYGFSPQETQYFGPGTRLLVL.

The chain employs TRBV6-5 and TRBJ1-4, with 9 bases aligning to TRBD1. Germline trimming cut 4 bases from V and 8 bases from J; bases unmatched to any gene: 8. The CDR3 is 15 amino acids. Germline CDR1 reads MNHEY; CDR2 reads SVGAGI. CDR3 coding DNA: TGTGCCAGCAGTTCCCGGGACAGGGCCAAGGAAAAACTGTTTTTT. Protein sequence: CASSSRDRAKEKLFF.

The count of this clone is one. DNA for the CDR3: TGTGCCAGCAGCTCCGGACAGGGTAAAAATGAAAAACTGTTTTTT. This sequence encodes CASSSGQGKNEKLFF. This chain uses TRBV7-9 with TRBJ1-4; 8 bases match TRBD1. V trimming: 4 bases; J trimming: 5 bases; junction bases outside the gene matches: 6. The CDR3 extends over 15 amino acids. Per germline, CDR1 SEHNR and CDR2 FQNEAQ (reference sequence).

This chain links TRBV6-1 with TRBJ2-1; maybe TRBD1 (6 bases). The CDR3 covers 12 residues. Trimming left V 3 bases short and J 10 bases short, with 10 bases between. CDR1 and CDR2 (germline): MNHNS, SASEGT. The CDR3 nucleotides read TGTGCCAGCAGTGACCCCGACAGGGAGCAGTTCTTC. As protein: CASSDPDREQFF.

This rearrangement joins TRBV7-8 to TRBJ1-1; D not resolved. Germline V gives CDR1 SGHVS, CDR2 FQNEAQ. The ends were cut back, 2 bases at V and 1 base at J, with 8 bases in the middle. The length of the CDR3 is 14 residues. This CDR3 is CASSLTTTNTEAFF. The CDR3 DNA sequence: TGTGCCAGCAGCTTAACAACAACGAACACTGAAGCTTTCTTT. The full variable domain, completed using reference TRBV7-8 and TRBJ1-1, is GAGVSQSPRYKVAKRGQDVALRCDPISGHVSLFWYQQALGQGPEFLTYFQNEAQLDKSGLPSDRFFAERPEGSVSTLKIQRTQQEDSAVYLCASSLTTTNTEAFFGQGTRLTVV.

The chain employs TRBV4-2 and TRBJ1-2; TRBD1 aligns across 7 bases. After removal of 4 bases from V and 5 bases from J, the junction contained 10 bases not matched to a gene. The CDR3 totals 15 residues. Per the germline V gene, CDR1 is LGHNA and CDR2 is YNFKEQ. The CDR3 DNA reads TGTGCCAGCAGCCGCCCGGGACAGCAATTATATGGCTACACCTTC. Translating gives CASSRPGQQLYGYTF.

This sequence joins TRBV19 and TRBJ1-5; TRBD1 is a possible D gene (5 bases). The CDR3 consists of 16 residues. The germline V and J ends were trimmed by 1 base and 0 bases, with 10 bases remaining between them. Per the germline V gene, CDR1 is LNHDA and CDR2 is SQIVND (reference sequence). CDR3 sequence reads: CASSIAGEYSNQPQHF. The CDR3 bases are TGTGCCAGTAGTATAGCGGGGGAATATAGCAATCAGCCCCAGCATTTT.

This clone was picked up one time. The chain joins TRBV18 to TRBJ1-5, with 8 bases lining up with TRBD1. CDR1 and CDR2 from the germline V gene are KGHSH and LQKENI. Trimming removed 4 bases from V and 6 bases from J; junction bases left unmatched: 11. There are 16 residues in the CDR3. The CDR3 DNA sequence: TGTGCCAGCTCACAGGGCCCAGGGGGCGCGGGTCAGCCCCAGCATTTT. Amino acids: CASSQGPGGAGQPQHF.